This TCR beta chain was found in a study of blood T cell repertoires in COVID-19. CDR3 length: 19 amino acids. Trimming cost V 3 bases and J 3 bases, with 26 bases left between them. Germline lookup yields CDR1 PRHDT and CDR2 FYEKMQ (reference sequence). In the original workflow: Nucleated cell counts were estimated from reference gene primer amplification. Measured with immunoSEQ multiplex PCR; TCRdb has only the in-frame clones, and not every one. V, J and clone size derive from that table, while D and trimming were established from the DNA sequence. Of more than 200,000 clones in the sample, approximately 90% were seen once.

This TCR was sampled from a man between 65 and 85 years old with acute or convalescent COVID-19. The sample was peripheral blood. The V gene is TRBV13, the J gene TRBJ1-1, with unresolved D. This CDR3 reads CASSFSVFTRRSPDTEAFF. The CDR3 bases are TGTGCCAGCAGCTTTTCCGTGTTCACGAGGAGAAGTCCGGACACTGAAGCTTTCTTT.